A selection of T cell receptor beta chains follows, all from one sample in a study of blood T cell repertoires in COVID-19. Repertoires were generated with immunoSEQ multiplex PCR, while TCRdb's copy carries only in-frame clones and drops some. In the table there are about 240,000 clones, around 85% of which are singletons. The source material was peripheral blood. These receptors came from a woman aged 80 or older with acute or convalescent COVID-19. The CDR3 runs from the conserved cysteine through the conserved F or W. Fields, in order: clone size, J gene, V gene, D gene, CDR3 protein, CDR3 DNA. A D gene is named only where the DNA matches it firmly. Part of the rows lack a size; the others show once, few, many or a class for expanded clones.

>NA|TRBJ1-4|TRBV28|TRBD1
CASSLSGQGNEKLFF
TGTGCCAGCAGTTTATCGGGACAGGGTAATGAAAAACTGTTTTTT
>once|TRBJ2-7|TRBV6-4|TRBD2
CASRPTSGGHQNTYEQYF
TGTGCCAGCAGGCCCACTAGCGGGGGCCACCAGAACACCTACGAGCAGTACTTC
>NA|TRBJ1-5|TRBV7-8|NA
CASSGGGQPQHF
TGTGCCAGCAGTGGTGGGGGGCAGCCCCAGCATTTT
>once|TRBJ2-1|TRBV5-1|NA
CASSSLEGSYNEQFF
TGCGCCAGCAGCTCATTGGAAGGGAGTTACAATGAGCAGTTCTTC
>NA|TRBJ2-5|TRBV6-5|NA
CASKAVPSQETQYF
TGTGCCAGCAAGGCAGTCCCTAGCCAAGAGACCCAGTACTTC
>once|TRBJ2-1|TRBV7-9|TRBD2
CASSLTSGGEFF
TGTGCCAGCAGCTTGACTAGCGGGGGAGAGTTCTTC
>once|TRBJ1-2|TRBV3-1/TRBV3-2|NA
CASSQGGGPYGYTF
TGTGCCAGCAGCCAAGGGGGGGGTCCCTATGGCTACACCTTC
>NA|TRBJ1-6|TRBV5-1|TRBD1
CASRQDRGHSPLHF
TGCGCCAGCAGACAGGACAGGGGGCATTCACCCCTCCACTTT
>NA|TRBJ1-1|TRBV7-9|NA
CASSEQGFGNTEAFF
TGTGCCAGCAGCGAACAGGGTTTCGGGAACACTGAAGCTTTCTTT
>NA|TRBJ2-3|TRBV21-1|NA
CASSPQRTGGCCKGTDTQYF
TGTGCCAGCAGCCCGCAAAGGACAGGGGGTTGTTGCAAAGGCACAGATACGCAGTATTTT
>NA|TRBJ1-5|TRBV19|NA
CASSTYRYSNQPQHF
TGTGCCAGTAGTACATACAGGTATAGCAATCAGCCCCAGCATTTT
>NA|TRBJ2-3|TRBV11-2|NA
CASSLWTGTDTQYF
TGTGCCAGCAGCCTCTGGACAGGCACAGATACGCAGTATTTT
>NA|TRBJ1-1|TRBV5-1|NA
CASSLEPGVHTEAFF
TGCGCCAGCAGCTTGGAACCGGGGGTCCACACTGAAGCTTTCTTT
>NA|TRBJ2-3|TRBV5-1|NA
CASSYGLARTDTQYF
TGCGCCAGCAGCTACGGTCTCGCCCGCACAGATACGCAGTATTTT
>NA|TRBJ2-1|TRBV7-6|NA
CASSLLSPDNNEQFF
TGTGCCAGCAGCTTACTCTCGCCAGATAACAATGAGCAGTTCTTC
>NA|TRBJ1-6|TRBV27|TRBD1
CASKDRAGSYNSPLHF
TGTGCCAGCAAGGACAGGGCGGGTTCCTATAATTCACCCCTCCACTTT
>NA|TRBJ1-6|TRBV30|TRBD1
CAWSTQQGANSPLHF
TGTGCCTGGAGTACACAACAGGGGGCGAATTCACCCCTCCACTTT
>once|TRBJ2-1|TRBV27|TRBD2
CASRRSGGPYNEQFF
TGTGCCAGCAGACGTAGCGGGGGCCCTTACAATGAGCAGTTCTTC
>NA|TRBJ1-3|TRBV30|TRBD1
CACKAVDRVRNTIYF
TGTGCCTGCAAGGCCGTAGACAGGGTGCGAAACACCATATATTTT
>once|TRBJ1-2|TRBV5-4|TRBD1
CASSPDRGTYGYTF
TGTGCCAGCAGCCCCGACAGGGGGACCTATGGCTACACCTTC
>once|TRBJ1-5|TRBV2|TRBD1
CASSEVDRANQPQHF
TGTGCCAGCAGTGAAGTGGACAGGGCTAATCAGCCCCAGCATTTT
>NA|TRBJ1-1|TRBV7-3|TRBD1
CASSLQGQGAVAFF
TGTGCCAGCAGTTTACAGGGACAGGGGGCAGTAGCTTTCTTT
>NA|TRBJ1-6|TRBV6-5|TRBD1
CASSSGTGYSPLHF
TGTGCCAGCAGTTCCGGGACAGGGTATTCACCCCTCCACTTT
>NA|TRBJ2-2|TRBV7-2|NA
CASSQSAGELFF
TGTGCCAGCAGCCAGAGCGCCGGGGAGCTGTTTTTT
>NA|TRBJ1-5|TRBV5-1|NA
CASSLTAGSNQPQHF
TGCGCCAGCAGCTTGACTGCGGGAAGCAATCAGCCCCAGCATTTT
>few|TRBJ1-1|TRBV5-1|TRBD1
CASSFDRGGAAFF
TGCGCCAGCAGCTTTGACAGGGGAGGAGCGGCTTTCTTT
>NA|TRBJ2-5|TRBV3-1/TRBV3-2|TRBD1
CASSQVGTEETQYF
TGTGCCAGCAGCCAAGTGGGGACAGAAGAGACCCAGTACTTC
>NA|TRBJ2-7|TRBV27|TRBD1
CASSLHPGQGTSEQYF
TGTGCCAGCAGTTTACATCCGGGACAGGGGACTTCCGAGCAGTACTTC
>NA|TRBJ1-4|TRBV19|TRBD1
CASSSGTGTGEKLFF
TGTGCCAGTAGTTCCGGGACAGGGACGGGAGAAAAACTGTTTTTT
>NA|TRBJ2-5|TRBV5-4|NA
CASSLQGSETQYF
TGTGCCAGCAGCCTACAGGGATCAGAGACCCAGTACTTC
>NA|TRBJ1-5|TRBV19|TRBD1
CASSILLGQGLRQPQHF
TGTGCCAGTAGTATTCTCTTGGGACAGGGTTTGAGACAGCCCCAGCATTTT
>NA|TRBJ1-5|TRBV30|NA
CAWSGGGGDQPQHF
TGTGCCTGGAGCGGGGGGGGAGGGGACCAGCCCCAGCATTTT
>NA|TRBJ2-7|TRBV5-1|NA
CASSSSGSNYEQYF
TGCGCCAGCAGCTCTTCAGGCAGCAACTACGAGCAGTACTTC
>NA|TRBJ1-4|TRBV7-2|TRBD1
CASSLYRGSYEKLFF
TGTGCCAGCAGCTTATACAGGGGATCATATGAAAAACTGTTTTTT
>once|TRBJ2-1|TRBV3-1/TRBV3-2|TRBD2
CASSQGLAGSETSYNEQFF
TGTGCCAGCAGCCAAGGACTAGCGGGGTCTGAAACGTCCTACAATGAGCAGTTCTTC
>once|TRBJ1-2|TRBV5-1|NA
CASSLGQEGYTF
TGCGCCAGCAGCTTGGGACAGGAGGGCTACACCTTC
>NA|TRBJ2-7|TRBV21-1|NA
CASSPGEPYEQYF
TGTGCCAGCAGCCCTGGAGAGCCCTACGAGCAGTACTTC
>once|TRBJ1-3|TRBV2|NA
CASSVARTSGNTIYF
TGTGCCAGCAGTGTGGCCAGGACTTCTGGAAACACCATATATTTT
>NA|TRBJ1-1|TRBV28|NA
CASISTGTEAFF
TGTGCCAGCATATCTACAGGAACTGAAGCTTTCTTT
>NA|TRBJ2-3|TRBV5-1|TRBD1
CASSSTFSGGLLTDTQYF
TGCGCCAGCAGCTCCACGTTTTCAGGGGGATTATTGACAGATACGCAGTATTTT
>NA|TRBJ2-3|TRBV4-1|NA
CASSQAVRDTQYF
TGCGCCAGCAGCCAAGCAGTGAGGGATACGCAGTATTTT
>NA|TRBJ1-1|TRBV5-1|TRBD1
CASSQRTGPNTEAFF
TGCGCCAGCAGCCAACGGACAGGGCCGAACACTGAAGCTTTCTTT
>NA|TRBJ2-7|TRBV3-1/TRBV3-2|NA
CASSEGFSEYEQYF
TGTGCCAGCAGCGAAGGGTTTTCGGAGTACGAGCAGTACTTC
>NA|TRBJ1-5|TRBV5-1|NA
CASSLGAGSNQPQHF
TGCGCCAGCAGCTTGGGGGCGGGTAGCAATCAGCCCCAGCATTTT
>NA|TRBJ1-5|TRBV19|NA
CASSISSGGAGGNQPQHF
TGTGCCAGTAGTATATCAAGCGGGGGGGCAGGGGGCAATCAGCCCCAGCATTTT
>NA|TRBJ1-1|TRBV27|TRBD1
CASSRTGKNTEAFF
TGTGCCAGCAGTAGGACAGGGAAGAACACTGAAGCTTTCTTT
>NA|TRBJ1-6|TRBV30|NA
CAWTLGDINSPLHF
TGTGCCTGGACCCTAGGGGACATTAATTCACCCCTCCACTTT